This T cell receptor beta chain was profiled in a study of cytomegalovirus exposure and HLA in healthy donors. Study-level background: Earlier results showed some 120 million unique TCR beta sequences derived from some 190 million T cells. Whole-study results and caveats: Association with HLA alleles at 0.05 false discovery rate was found for 17,000 or so TCR beta sequences in a later analysis. The authors enumerated 164 TCR beta chains as linked to cytomegalovirus.

On this clone: What it binds is unknown.

The ends lost 9 bases at V and 7 bases at J; junction bases unmatched: 14. The V gene's germline CDR1 is KGHSH and CDR2 LQKENI. The CDR3 is made up of 15 amino acids. This PCR relied on a set of 60 Vbeta primers and 13 Jbeta primers. TCRdb keeps only in-frame clones here, not all; method: immunoSEQ multiplex PCR. This sample has 95,000 to 100,000 clones, with around three quarters found just once. The chain uses TRBV18 and TRBJ1-5; 8 nucleotides agree with TRBD1. This sequence was found in a middle-aged man in good health and CMV-seronegative. The sample consisted of PBMCs. This CDR3 reads CASSEGQGRGQPQHF. The CDR3 DNA sequence: TGTGCCAGTTCCGAAGGACAGGGTAGAGGGCAGCCCCAGCATTTT.